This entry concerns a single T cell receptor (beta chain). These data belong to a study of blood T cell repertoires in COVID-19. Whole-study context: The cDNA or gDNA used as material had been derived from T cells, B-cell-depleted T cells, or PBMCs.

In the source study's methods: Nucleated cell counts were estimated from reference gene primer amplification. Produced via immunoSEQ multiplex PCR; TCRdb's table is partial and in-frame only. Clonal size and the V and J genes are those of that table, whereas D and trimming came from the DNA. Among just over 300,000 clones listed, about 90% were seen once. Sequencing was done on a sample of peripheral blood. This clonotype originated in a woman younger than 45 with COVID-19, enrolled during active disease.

CDR3 residues: CASSWDSWNTEAFF. The CDR3 coding sequence is TGTGCCAGCAGCTGGGACAGCTGGAACACTGAAGCTTTCTTT. The V call is TRBV11-3, the J call TRBJ1-1; TRBD1 agrees at 7 bases. Germline lookup yields CDR1 SGHNT and CDR2 YENEEA. V shed 4 bases, J shed 1 base, and the junction held 3 bases outside the gene matches. CDR3 length equals 14 residues.